These 2 T cell receptor beta chains share one sample of origin, sequenced in a study of PD-L1 blockade in urothelial cancer. Repertoires were generated with immunoSEQ multiplex PCR, while TCRdb's copy carries only in-frame clones and drops some. The repertoire has tens of thousands of clones, roughly 80% of them found once; the top ten carry approximately 4.7%. Sequencing used PBMCs, obtained around atezolizumab (anti-PD-L1) treatment. These receptors were taken from a man in his sixties or seventies with urothelial cancer.

V is TRBV14 and J is TRBJ2-2; the match to TRBD2 covers 8 bases. There are 15 residues in the CDR3. With 6 bases clipped from V and 6 bases from J, the junction kept 9 bases outside the gene matches. Looked up from germline, CDR1 is SGHDN and CDR2 is FVKESK. The CDR3 sequence: CASSGSGSGPGELFF. The CDR3 nucleotides are TGTGCCAGCAGTGGGAGCGGGAGCGGGCCCGGGGAGCTGTTTTTT.

The chain links TRBV10-1 to TRBJ2-1; TRBD1 matches at 9 bases. This CDR3 is 14 amino acids long. The V segment lost 4 bases and the J segment 8 bases; nucleotides outside the gene matches: 6. The germline CDR1 and CDR2 sequences are WNHNN and SYGVQD (reference sequence). CDR3 nucleotide sequence: TGCGCCAGCAGTGTCGGACAGGGGATCGATGAGCAGTTCTTC. This encodes CASSVGQGIDEQFF.